A selection of T cell receptor beta chains follows, all from one sample in a study of cytotoxic CD8 clonotypes in ibrutinib-treated CLL. Sequencing used immunoSEQ multiplex PCR; TCRdb keeps in-frame clones, though not all of them. The table has 250,000 to 350,000 clones, 76% seen once; the top ten hold approximately 5.6%. The source was PBMCs, collected at disease progression, from a patient treated with ibrutinib. These receptors originate from a human donor with chronic lymphocytic leukemia. CDR3s include the opening cysteine and the closing phenylalanine or tryptophan. The D gene is left open where the match is weak. Size is stated for part of the rows, as once, few or many counts, or as a class when the clone is expanded.

abundance | j_gene | v_gene | d_gene | CDR3aa | CDR3nt
. | TRBJ1-6 | TRBV27 | . | CASSVNGGTRGSPLHF | TGTGCCAGCAGTGTGAACGGGGGCACTAGAGGTTCACCCCTCCACTTT
. | TRBJ2-3 | TRBV6-5 | TRBD1 | CASSQVGTGKDTQYF | TGTGCCAGCAGTCAAGTAGGGACAGGGAAAGATACGCAGTATTTT
few | TRBJ1-2 | TRBV5-6 | TRBD1 | CASSLDGVEGALVYGYTF | TGTGCCAGCAGCTTGGATGGGGTGGAGGGGGCTCTCGTCTATGGCTACACCTTC
. | TRBJ2-2 | TRBV10-2 | TRBD2 | CASVESGRSGELFF | TGCGCCAGCGTTGAGAGCGGGAGGTCCGGGGAGCTGTTTTTT
few | TRBJ1-6 | TRBV6-5 | . | CASSRTVNHNSPLHF | TGTGCCAGCAGCCGCACAGTTAACCATAATTCACCCCTCCACTTT
. | TRBJ2-7 | TRBV6-1 | . | CASSEGYSSYEQYF | TGTGCCAGCAGTGAAGGGTACAGCTCCTACGAGCAGTACTTC
. | TRBJ1-4 | TRBV5-4 | . | CASSLFSPTGEKLFF | TGTGCCAGCAGCTTGTTTAGTCCCACGGGGGAAAAACTGTTTTTT
. | TRBJ2-1 | TRBV9 | TRBD2 | CASSVASGGYYNEQFF | TGTGCCAGCAGCGTAGCTAGCGGGGGGTACTACAATGAGCAGTTCTTC
. | TRBJ2-7 | TRBV7-8 | TRBD1 | CASSLGGRGSEQYF | TGTGCCAGCAGCTTAGGTGGCAGGGGGAGCGAGCAGTACTTC
. | TRBJ2-7 | TRBV25-1 | . | CASSEWGEEQYF | TGTGCCAGCAGTGAATGGGGCGAAGAGCAGTACTTC
. | TRBJ2-1 | TRBV20-1 | . | CSAPRDEQFF | TGCAGTGCACCGAGGGATGAGCAGTTCTTC
. | TRBJ1-2 | TRBV6-5 | TRBD1 | CASSTTGGDYGYTF | TGTGCCAGCAGTACGACAGGGGGCGACTATGGCTACACCTTC
. | TRBJ2-7 | TRBV15 | TRBD1 | CATSRDPGQGEEQYF | TGTGCCACCAGCAGAGATCCCGGACAGGGGGAAGAGCAGTACTTC
. | TRBJ2-3 | TRBV9 | . | CASSAYSGMTDTQYF | TGTGCCAGCAGCGCCTATTCCGGGATGACAGATACGCAGTATTTT
. | TRBJ2-7 | TRBV7-9 | . | CASSLDLGVGEQYF | TGTGCCAGCAGCTTAGATCTCGGGGTCGGCGAGCAGTACTTC
. | TRBJ2-1 | TRBV29-1 | . | CSVVRDLNNEQFF | TGCAGCGTTGTGCGGGATCTGAACAATGAGCAGTTCTTC
. | TRBJ2-3 | TRBV5-1 | . | CASSPRGATTDTQYF | TGCGCCAGCAGCCCCAGGGGGGCCACCACAGATACGCAGTATTTT
. | TRBJ1-2 | TRBV5-1 | . | CASSAMLTGFDQGYTF | TGCGCCAGCAGCGCGATGCTCACAGGATTCGATCAGGGCTACACCTTC
. | TRBJ1-1 | TRBV6-5 | . | CASSYTERGLTEAFF | TGTGCCAGCAGTTACACCGAACGGGGGCTCACTGAAGCTTTCTTT
. | TRBJ1-5 | TRBV2 | . | CASSQVGGLRNQPQHF | TGTGCCAGCAGCCAAGTAGGGGGGCTGCGGAATCAGCCCCAGCATTTT
few | TRBJ1-1 | TRBV27 | . | CASSWKRNTEAFF | TGTGCCAGCAGTTGGAAAAGAAACACTGAAGCTTTCTTT
. | TRBJ1-1 | TRBV5-5 | . | CASSLTGSWMNTEAFF | TGTGCCAGCAGCCTTACAGGGTCCTGGATGAACACTGAAGCTTTCTTT
. | TRBJ2-3 | TRBV12-5 | . | CASAIGSTDTQYF | TGTGCTAGTGCCATAGGTAGCACAGATACGCAGTATTTT
. | TRBJ1-1 | TRBV29-1 | . | CSGGNWNTEAFF | TGCAGCGGGGGGAATTGGAACACTGAAGCTTTCTTT
few | TRBJ1-1 | TRBV2 | TRBD1 | CASKVDRVSTEAFF | TGTGCCAGCAAGGTAGACAGGGTGTCTACTGAAGCTTTCTTT
. | TRBJ1-4 | TRBV7-6 | . | CASSLGVPATNEKLFF | TGTGCCAGCAGCTTAGGAGTCCCCGCAACTAATGAAAAACTGTTTTTT
. | TRBJ1-2 | TRBV6-1 | TRBD1 | CASRDRGLGYGYTF | TGTGCCAGCAGGGACAGGGGGCTAGGTTATGGCTACACCTTC
. | TRBJ1-2 | TRBV7-2 | . | CASSLAWSGGDYGYTF | TGTGCCAGCAGCTTAGCCTGGAGTGGAGGGGACTATGGCTACACCTTC
once | TRBJ2-1 | TRBV11-2 | . | CASSLAGSFDEQFF | TGTGCCAGCAGCTTAGCGGGATCATTCGATGAGCAGTTCTTC
. | TRBJ2-5 | TRBV10-3 | . | CAISEVWGETQYF | TGTGCCATCAGTGAAGTTTGGGGGGAGACCCAGTACTTC
once | TRBJ2-7 | TRBV11-2 | TRBD1 | CASRDRVPYEQYF | TGTGCCAGCCGGGACAGGGTCCCGTACGAGCAGTACTTC
few | TRBJ1-2 | TRBV6-5 | . | CASSYSNRNYGYTF | TGTGCCAGCAGTTACTCGAACAGGAACTATGGCTACACCTTC
. | TRBJ1-5 | TRBV28 | . | CASSRQTAGRWHF | TGTGCCAGCAGTCGCCAAACCGCTGGTCGGTGGCATTTT
. | TRBJ2-3 | TRBV5-1 | . | CASSPELSTDTQYF | TGCGCCAGCAGCCCCGAACTTAGCACAGATACGCAGTATTTT
. | TRBJ2-6 | TRBV28 | . | CASSLMHSGANVLTF | TGTGCCAGCAGTTTAATGCACTCTGGGGCCAACGTCCTGACTTTC
. | TRBJ2-7 | TRBV9 | . | CASSVDISYEQYF | TGTGCCAGCAGCGTAGATATCTCCTACGAGCAGTACTTC
. | TRBJ2-7 | TRBV28 | TRBD1 | CATGRQGAYEQYF | TGTGCCACCGGACGACAGGGGGCCTACGAGCAGTACTTC
few | TRBJ2-3 | TRBV7-2 | . | CASSLEFPDTQYF | TGTGCCAGCAGCTTAGAGTTCCCAGATACGCAGTATTTT
. | TRBJ2-7 | TRBV18 | . | CASSPRGRAYEQYF | TGTGCCAGCTCACCCCGCGGCCGAGCCTACGAGCAGTACTTC
. | TRBJ2-2 | TRBV4-1 | TRBD2 | CASSQDPWLAGGRTGELFF | TGCGCCAGCAGCCAAGATCCTTGGCTAGCGGGGGGGCGCACCGGGGAGCTGTTTTTT
. | TRBJ2-1 | TRBV18 | . | CASSAFDSSFYNEQFF | TGTGCCAGCTCAGCTTTCGACAGCTCCTTTTACAATGAGCAGTTCTTC
. | TRBJ1-2 | TRBV10-2 | . | CASRPNRSYGYTF | TGCGCCAGCAGGCCAAACAGGAGCTATGGCTACACCTTC
. | TRBJ2-1 | TRBV29-1 | TRBD2 | CSVLGGEMQFF | TGCAGCGTCCTGGGGGGGGAAATGCAGTTCTTC
. | TRBJ2-7 | TRBV29-1 | TRBD1 | CSVWGQGAGYEQYF | TGCAGCGTCTGGGGACAGGGTGCAGGCTACGAGCAGTACTTC
. | TRBJ1-2 | TRBV6-1 | TRBD1 | CASRTTGGPGAGYTF | TGTGCCAGCAGAACGACAGGGGGCCCTGGGGCTGGCTACACCTTC
. | TRBJ2-7 | TRBV29-1 | TRBD1 | CSVAPRSRDRSYEQYF | TGCAGCGTTGCCCCTCGATCAAGGGACAGGTCCTACGAGCAGTACTTC
. | TRBJ2-7 | TRBV18 | TRBD1 | CASSPLQGAPYEQYF | TGTGCCAGCTCACCGCTCCAGGGGGCCCCCTACGAGCAGTACTTC
. | TRBJ2-1 | TRBV27 | . | CASSLTATYEQFF | TGTGCCAGCAGTTTGACGGCGACATATGAGCAGTTCTTC
once | TRBJ2-7 | TRBV4-1 | TRBD2 | CASSPAGRMYEQYF | TGCGCCAGCAGCCCAGCGGGGCGTATGTACGAGCAGTACTTC
once | TRBJ1-1 | TRBV5-6 | . | CASSPGGGRRAFF | TGTGCCAGCAGCCCCGGTGGGGGGCGCCGTGCTTTCTTT
. | TRBJ2-7 | TRBV7-8 | . | CASSLLQAREQYF | TGTGCCAGCAGCTTACTCCAGGCACGGGAGCAGTACTTC
once | TRBJ2-5 | TRBV2 | TRBD1 | CASRIRTGQETQYF | TGTGCCAGCAGGATAAGGACAGGGCAGGAGACCCAGTACTTC
. | TRBJ2-7 | TRBV19 | TRBD1 | CASSIGGTGPLNYEQYF | TGTGCCAGTAGTATAGGAGGGACAGGGCCGCTAAACTACGAGCAGTACTTC